This T cell receptor (beta chain) emerged from a study of PD-1 blockade in mismatch repair-deficient tumors. The CDR3 has 15 amino acids. With 1 base clipped from V and 5 bases from J, the junction kept 2 bases outside the gene matches. In germline, CDR1 is SGHAT, CDR2 FQNNGV. A few pembrolizumab responders had their TCRs sequenced. Libraries were prepared by immunoSEQ multiplex PCR; TCRdb keeps only in-frame clonotypes and omits some of them. The top ten hold roughly 6.3% of the sample, which has 85,000 to 130,000 clones, over 65% seen once. Points from the study as a whole: Tumor-resident clones, often undetectable pretreatment in blood, expanded then contracted after pembrolizumab.

Concerning this clone: Its antigen is unknown.

This sequence originates from an adult with mismatch repair-deficient cancer. J is TRBJ2-1 and V is TRBV11-2; the match to TRBD2 covers 10 bases. The sequencing here drew on peripheral blood, taken approximately 35 weeks after starting pembrolizumab. CDR3 sequence (DNA): TGTGCCAGCAGCTTAGGGACTAGCGGTCACAATGAGCAGTTCTTC. Its translation is CASSLGTSGHNEQFF.